The next 5 T cell receptor beta chains were all read from a single sample in a study of cytomegalovirus exposure and HLA in healthy donors (dated by TCRdb to between 2016 and 2019). The library was generated by the immunoSEQ multiplex PCR assay. A mixture of 60 forward primers for TCR Vbeta segments and 13 reverse primers for TCR Jbeta segments was used in the multiplex PCR. Here the immuneACCESS table is served through TCRdb, limited to in-frame sequences with V and J called. Missing clones are a known gap in these copies; in checked studies unresolved V genes cover under half, and the rest lacks a known reason. Present in this sample are some 120,000 clones, about 70% of which were seen just once. The ten most abundant clones make up more than 2% of the sample. Sequenced material: PBMCs. These receptors were taken from a woman between 40 and 55 years old in good health and CMV-seropositive.

As DNA, the CDR3 is TGTGCCTGGAGTCCGGTTAGCTCCTATAATTCACCCCTCCACTTT. It specifies CAWSPVSSYNSPLHF. The rearrangement uses TRBV30 and TRBJ1-6, with no clear D. This CDR3 is built from 15 residues. Deletions cut 2 bases from V and 0 bases from J, with 8 bases between. Germline V gene sequence: CDR1 GTSNPN, CDR2 SVGIG (reference sequence).

The chain uses TRBV9 and TRBJ2-1, with a tentative D call TRBD2 (5 bases). The germline V gene encodes CDR1 SGDLS and CDR2 YYNGEE. This CDR3 has 13 amino acids. Trimming took 0 bases from V and 9 from J, leaving 10 bases between them. This chain's CDR3 is CASSVDEGSEQFF. CDR3 DNA sequence: TGTGCCAGCAGCGTAGACGAGGGTTCTGAGCAGTTCTTC.

The chain uses TRBV27 and TRBJ2-7; 7 bases line up with TRBD2. Germline V gives CDR1 MNHEY, CDR2 SMNVEV (reference sequence). The CDR3 runs to 13 residues. Trimming took 5 bases from V and 6 from J; bases not matched to a gene: 7. CDR3 coding DNA: TGTGCCAGCAGTCGGGGAGCGGGACCCGAGCAGTACTTC. It translates to CASSRGAGPEQYF.

This clone has only a few counts. This sequence joins TRBV5-6 and TRBJ1-1; 8 nucleotides agree with TRBD1. Germline-derived CDR1 and CDR2 are SGHDT and YYEEEE. V lost 4 bases and J lost 0; bases outside the gene matches: 11. The length of the CDR3 is 17 residues. The CDR3 coding sequence is TGTGCCAGCAGCCCGGGGCGGACAGGGATAATGAACACTGAAGCTTTCTTT. This translates into CASSPGRTGIMNTEAFF.

The V call is TRBV9, the J call TRBJ1-2, with 9 nucleotides matching TRBD1. V lost 4 bases, J lost 6 bases, and 10 bases stayed unmatched. There are 15 residues in the CDR3. Germline V lookup: CDR1 SGDLS, CDR2 YYNGEE. The CDR3 sequence: CASSPGGQGGHGYTF. Written as DNA, the CDR3 is TGTGCCAGCAGCCCAGGGGGACAGGGAGGCCATGGCTACACCTTC. Variable domain in full (rest from reference TRBV9 and TRBJ1-2): DSGVTQTPKHLITATGQRVTLRCSPRSGDLSVYWYQQSLDQGLQFLIQYYNGEERAKGNILERFSAQQFPDLHSELNLSSLELGDSALYFCASSPGGQGGHGYTFGSGTRLTVV.